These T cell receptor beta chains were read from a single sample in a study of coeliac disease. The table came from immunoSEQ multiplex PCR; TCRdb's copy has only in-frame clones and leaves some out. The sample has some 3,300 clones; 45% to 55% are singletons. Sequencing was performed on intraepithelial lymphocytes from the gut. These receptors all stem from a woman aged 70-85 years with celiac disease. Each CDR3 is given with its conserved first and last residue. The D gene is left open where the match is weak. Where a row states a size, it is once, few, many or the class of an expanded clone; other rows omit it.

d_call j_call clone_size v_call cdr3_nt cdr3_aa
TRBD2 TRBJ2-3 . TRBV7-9 TGTGCCAGCAGCTCCCCCCGGCAGTCTAGCGGGGGCACAGATACGCAGTATTTT CASSSPRQSSGGTDTQYF
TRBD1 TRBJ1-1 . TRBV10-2 TGCGCCAGCAGTGATCCGGGACAGGGCCTCACTGAAGCTTTCTTT CASSDPGQGLTEAFF
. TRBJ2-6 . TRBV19 TGTGCCAGTAGTCTGGGGGGATCTGGGGCCAACGTCCTGACTTTC CASSLGGSGANVLTF
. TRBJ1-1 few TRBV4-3 TGCGCCAGCAGCCAAGGCCGCGGTCTCACTGAAGCTTTCTTT CASSQGRGLTEAFF
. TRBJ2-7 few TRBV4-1 TGCGCCAGCAGCCTCGCCGGACAGCGACCATACGAGCAGTACTTC CASSLAGQRPYEQYF
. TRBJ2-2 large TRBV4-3 TGCGCCAGCAGCCAAGACCCGAGGAACACCGGGGAGCTGTTTTTT CASSQDPRNTGELFF
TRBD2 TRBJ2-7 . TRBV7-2 TGTGCCAGCAGATTTAGCGGGGACTACGAGCAGTACTTC CASRFSGDYEQYF
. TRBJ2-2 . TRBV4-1 TGCGCCAGCAGCCAAGGGTCATCTCGGGGGCTGTTTTTT CASSQGSSRGLFF
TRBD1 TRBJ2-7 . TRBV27 TGTGCCAGCAGACCGGGACAGGACTCCTACGAGCAGTACTTC CASRPGQDSYEQYF
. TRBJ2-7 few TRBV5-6 TGTGCCTTGTTCATCCCTCCTCCTACGCGGTACTTC CALFIPPPTRYF
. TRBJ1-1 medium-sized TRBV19 TGTGCCAGTAGTATATCCTCCCGTCTTTGGGGGGAAGGTGACACTGAAGCTTTCTTT CASSISSRLWGEGDTEAFF
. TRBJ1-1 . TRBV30 TGTGCCTGGAGTCGTAATGAAGCTTTCTTT CAWSRNEAFF
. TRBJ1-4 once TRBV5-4 TGTGCCAGCAGCTTGGACCCCACTGCAACTAATGAAAAACTGTTTTTT CASSLDPTATNEKLFF
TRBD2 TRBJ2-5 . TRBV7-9 TGTGCCAGCAGCTTCCTAGCGGGGGGGTCCGGGGAGCAGTACTTC CASSFLAGGSGEQYF
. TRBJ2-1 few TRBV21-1 TGTGCCAGCAGCAAAAGAGCTAGGTACAATGAGCAGTTCTTC CASSKRARYNEQFF
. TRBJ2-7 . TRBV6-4 TGTGCCAGCCTAAGGAGCAGGGTCGGGAGCTACGAGCAGTACTTC CASLRSRVGSYEQYF
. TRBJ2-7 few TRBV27 TGTGCCAGCAGTTTATCCGGCGGACAGTTCTACGAGCAGTACTTC CASSLSGGQFYEQYF
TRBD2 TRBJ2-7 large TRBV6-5 TGTGCCAGCAGTAGGCGGGGGGGCCCCTACGAGCAGTACTTC CASSRRGGPYEQYF
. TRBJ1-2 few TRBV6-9 TGTGCCAGCAGTTACTGGCAGGGGTATGGCTACACCTTC CASSYWQGYGYTF
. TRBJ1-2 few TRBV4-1 TGCGCCAGCAGCCAAGATCTCGGCTATGGCTACACCTTC CASSQDLGYGYTF
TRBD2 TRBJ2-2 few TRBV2 TGTGCCAGCAGTCCGACTAGCTGGAACACCGGGGAGCTGTTTTTT CASSPTSWNTGELFF
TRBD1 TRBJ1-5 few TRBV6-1 TGTGCCAGCATGGGACAGGGATATCAGCCCCAGCATTTT CASMGQGYQPQHF
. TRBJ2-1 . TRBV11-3 TGTGCCAGCAGCCCGGATATCCGGGTCCAATACAATGAGCAGTTCTTC CASSPDIRVQYNEQFF
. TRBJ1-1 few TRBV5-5 TGTGCCAGCAGCTTGACTGCGAACACTGAAGCTTTCTTT CASSLTANTEAFF
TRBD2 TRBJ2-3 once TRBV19 TGTGCCAGTAGTCGGGGACTAGCGTATTGGGAGAGCACAGATACGCAGTATTTT CASSRGLAYWESTDTQYF